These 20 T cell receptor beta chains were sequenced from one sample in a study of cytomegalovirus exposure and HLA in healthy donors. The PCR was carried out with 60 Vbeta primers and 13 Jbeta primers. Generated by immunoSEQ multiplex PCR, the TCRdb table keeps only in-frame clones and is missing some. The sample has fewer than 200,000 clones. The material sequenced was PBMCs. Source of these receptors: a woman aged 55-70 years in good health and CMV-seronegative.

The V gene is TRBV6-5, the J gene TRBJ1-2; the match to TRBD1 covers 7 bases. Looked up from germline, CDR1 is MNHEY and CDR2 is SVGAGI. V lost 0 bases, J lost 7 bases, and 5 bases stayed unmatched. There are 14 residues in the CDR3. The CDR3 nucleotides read TGTGCCAGCAGTTACTCAGGCAGGGGGACTGGCTACACCTTC. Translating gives CASSYSGRGTGYTF.

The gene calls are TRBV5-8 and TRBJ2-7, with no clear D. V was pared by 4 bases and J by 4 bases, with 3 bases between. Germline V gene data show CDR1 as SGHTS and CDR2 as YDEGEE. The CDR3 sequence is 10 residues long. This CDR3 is CASSLYEQYF. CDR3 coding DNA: TGTGCCAGCAGCCTATACGAGCAGTACTTC.

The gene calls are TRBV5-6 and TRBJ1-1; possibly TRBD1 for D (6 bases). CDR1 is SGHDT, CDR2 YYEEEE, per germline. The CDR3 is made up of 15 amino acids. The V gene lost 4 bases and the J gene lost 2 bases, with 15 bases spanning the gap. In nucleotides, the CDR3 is TGTGCCAGCAGCGCTACAGGGTTTGGCAACACTGAAGCTTTCTTT. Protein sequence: CASSATGFGNTEAFF.

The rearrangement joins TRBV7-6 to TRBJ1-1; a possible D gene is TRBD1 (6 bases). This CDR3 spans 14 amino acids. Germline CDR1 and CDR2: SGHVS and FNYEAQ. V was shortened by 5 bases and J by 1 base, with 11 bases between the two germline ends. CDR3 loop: CASSGGDTNTEAFF. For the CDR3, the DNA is TGTGCCAGCAGCGGGGGGGACACGAACACTGAAGCTTTCTTT.

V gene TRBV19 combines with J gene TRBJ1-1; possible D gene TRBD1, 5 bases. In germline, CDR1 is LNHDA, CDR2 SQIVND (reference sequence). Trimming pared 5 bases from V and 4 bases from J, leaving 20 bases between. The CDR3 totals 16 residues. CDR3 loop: CASSFLVGGRGTEAFF. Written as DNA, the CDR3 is TGTGCCAGTAGTTTCCTGGTCGGGGGAAGGGGCACTGAAGCTTTCTTT.

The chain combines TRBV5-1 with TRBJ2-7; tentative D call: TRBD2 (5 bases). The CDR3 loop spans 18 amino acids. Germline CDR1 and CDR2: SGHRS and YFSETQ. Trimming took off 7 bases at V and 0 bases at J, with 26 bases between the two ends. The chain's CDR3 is CASRPGLRTQKSSYEQYF. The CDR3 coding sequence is TGCGCCAGCCGACCTGGACTGCGCACGCAGAAAAGCTCCTACGAGCAGTACTTC.

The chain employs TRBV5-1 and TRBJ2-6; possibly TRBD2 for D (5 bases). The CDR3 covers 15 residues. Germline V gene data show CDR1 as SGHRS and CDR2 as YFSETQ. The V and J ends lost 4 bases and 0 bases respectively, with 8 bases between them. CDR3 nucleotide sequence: TGCGCCAGCAGCGCCGGGAACTCTGGGGCCAACGTCCTGACTTTC. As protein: CASSAGNSGANVLTF.

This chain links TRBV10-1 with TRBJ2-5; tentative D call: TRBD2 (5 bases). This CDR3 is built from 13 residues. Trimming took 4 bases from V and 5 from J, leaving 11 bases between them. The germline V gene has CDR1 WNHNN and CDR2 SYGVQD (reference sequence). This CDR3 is CASSGGGGETQYF. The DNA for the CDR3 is TGCGCCAGCAGTGGCGGCGGCGGGGAGACCCAGTACTTC.

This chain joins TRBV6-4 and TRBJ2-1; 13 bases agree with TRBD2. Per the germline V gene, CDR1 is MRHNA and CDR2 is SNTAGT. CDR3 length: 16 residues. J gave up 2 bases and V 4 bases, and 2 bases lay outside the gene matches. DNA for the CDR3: TGTGCCAGCAGTGCCGGGACTAGCGGGACCTACAATGAGCAGTTCTTC. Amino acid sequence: CASSAGTSGTYNEQFF.

The CDR3 region has the DNA TGTGCCAGCAGCCAAGTGGGGGCTAGCGGGGGGGCTGGAGAGACCCAGTACTTC. This sequence encodes CASSQVGASGGAGETQYF. This chain joins TRBV4-2 and TRBJ2-5, with 12 bases matching TRBD2. V trimming: 1 base; J trimming: 4 bases; junction bases outside the gene matches: 10. This CDR3 contains 18 residues. From germline, CDR1 is LGHNA and CDR2 YNFKEQ.

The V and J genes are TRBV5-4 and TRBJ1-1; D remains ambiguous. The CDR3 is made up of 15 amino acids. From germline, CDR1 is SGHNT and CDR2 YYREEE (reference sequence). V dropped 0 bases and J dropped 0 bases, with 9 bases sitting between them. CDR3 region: CASSLVQTMNTEAFF. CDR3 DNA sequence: TGTGCCAGCAGCTTGGTTCAGACTATGAACACTGAAGCTTTCTTT.

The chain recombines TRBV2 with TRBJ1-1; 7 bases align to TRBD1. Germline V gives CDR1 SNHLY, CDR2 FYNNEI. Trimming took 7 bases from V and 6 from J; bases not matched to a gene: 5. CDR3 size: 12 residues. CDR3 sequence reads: CASTGQAAEAFF. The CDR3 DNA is TGTGCCAGCACCGGACAGGCCGCTGAAGCTTTCTTT.

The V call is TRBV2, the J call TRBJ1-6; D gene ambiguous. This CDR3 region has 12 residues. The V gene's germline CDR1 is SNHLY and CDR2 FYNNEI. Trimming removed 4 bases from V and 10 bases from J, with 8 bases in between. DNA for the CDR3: TGTGCCAGCAGTGGGGCTGGGTCACCCCTCCACTTT. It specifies CASSGAGSPLHF.

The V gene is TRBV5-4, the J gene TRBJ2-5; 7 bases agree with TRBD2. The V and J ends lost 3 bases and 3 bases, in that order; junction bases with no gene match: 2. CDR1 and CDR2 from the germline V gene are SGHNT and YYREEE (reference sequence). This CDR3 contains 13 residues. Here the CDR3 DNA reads TGTGCCAGCAGCTGGGACTATGAAGAGACCCAGTACTTC. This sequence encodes CASSWDYEETQYF.

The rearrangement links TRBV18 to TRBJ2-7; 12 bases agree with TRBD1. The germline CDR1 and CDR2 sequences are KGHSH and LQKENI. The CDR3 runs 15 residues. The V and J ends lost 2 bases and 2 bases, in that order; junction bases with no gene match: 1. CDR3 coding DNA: TGTGCCAGCTCACCAGGGACAGGGGGCCCCTACGAGCAGTACTTC. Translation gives CASSPGTGGPYEQYF.

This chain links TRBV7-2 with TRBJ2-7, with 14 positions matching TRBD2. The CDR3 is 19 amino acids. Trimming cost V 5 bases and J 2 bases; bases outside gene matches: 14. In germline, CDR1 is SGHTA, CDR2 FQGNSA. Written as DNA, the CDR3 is TGTGCCAGCAGCAACCCCCCGGGACTAGCGGGAGCGGCCCCCTACGAGCAGTACTTC. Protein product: CASSNPPGLAGAAPYEQYF.

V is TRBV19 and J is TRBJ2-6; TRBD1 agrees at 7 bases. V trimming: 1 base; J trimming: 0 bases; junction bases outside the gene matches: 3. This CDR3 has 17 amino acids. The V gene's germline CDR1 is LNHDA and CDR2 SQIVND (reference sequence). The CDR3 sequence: CASSIGRGISGANVLTF. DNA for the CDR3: TGTGCCAGTAGTATAGGCAGGGGGATCTCTGGGGCCAACGTCCTGACTTTC.

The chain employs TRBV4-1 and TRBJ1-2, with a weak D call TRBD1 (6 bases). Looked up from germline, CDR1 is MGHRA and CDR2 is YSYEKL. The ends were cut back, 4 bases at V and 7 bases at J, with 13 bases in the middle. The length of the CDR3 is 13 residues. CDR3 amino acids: CASSRGGGFGYTF. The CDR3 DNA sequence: TGCGCCAGCAGCCGGGGAGGGGGGTTTGGCTACACCTTC.

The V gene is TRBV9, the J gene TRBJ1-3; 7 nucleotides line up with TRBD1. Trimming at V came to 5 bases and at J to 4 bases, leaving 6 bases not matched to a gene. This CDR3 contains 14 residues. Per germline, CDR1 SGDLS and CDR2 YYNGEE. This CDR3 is CASSATGDGNTIYF. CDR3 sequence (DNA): TGTGCCAGCAGTGCAACAGGGGACGGAAACACCATATATTTT.

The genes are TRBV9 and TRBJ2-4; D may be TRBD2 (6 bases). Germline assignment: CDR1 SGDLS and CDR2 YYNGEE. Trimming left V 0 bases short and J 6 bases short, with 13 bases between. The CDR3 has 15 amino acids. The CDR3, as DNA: TGTGCCAGCAGCGTAGAAGGAGCGGGCCGAAACATTCAGTACTTC. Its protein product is CASSVEGAGRNIQYF.